Listed below are T cell receptor beta chains from one sample, sequenced in a study of shared clonotypes between healthy human individuals. Assay used: immunoSEQ multiplex PCR; TCRdb lists only in-frame clones, some missing. Of roughly 2 million clones listed, around 95% were seen once; the top ten hold 0.13%. Specimen: naive CD4+ T cells sorted from blood. Source of these receptors: a man between 18 and 35 years old in good health. Each CDR3 is given with its conserved first and last residue. D genes are given only for firm matches. Expanded clones are given a class, and other clones once, few, many or no size at all.

CAGGWGLLGEKLFF | TGTGCCGGGGGATGGGGACTACTTGGGGAAAAACTGTTTTTT | TRBJ1-4 | . | TRBV6-1 | .
CASGLGLAGRARSDEQFF | TGTGCTAGTGGTTTGGGTCTTGCCGGGAGGGCTAGATCGGATGAGCAGTTCTTC | TRBJ2-1 | . | TRBV12-5 | TRBD2
CASITLEGQNPYEQYF | TGTGCCAGCATCACCCTAGAGGGACAAAACCCCTACGAGCAGTACTTC | TRBJ2-7 | . | TRBV2 | .
CASSYQLPLGAYEQYF | TGTGCCAGCAGTTACCAACTTCCTCTGGGGGCTTACGAGCAGTACTTC | TRBJ2-7 | . | TRBV6-5 | .
CASSLTGSSYEQYF | TGCGCCAGCAGCTTAACAGGGAGCTCCTACGAGCAGTACTTC | TRBJ2-7 | . | TRBV5-1 | .
CASSRGGTEAFF | TGTGCCAGCAGTCGGGGTGGAACTGAAGCTTTCTTT | TRBJ1-1 | . | TRBV6-5 | .
CASSLAIRGTEAFF | TGTGCCAGCAGCTTAGCGATACGGGGTACTGAAGCTTTCTTT | TRBJ1-1 | once | TRBV7-9 | .
CASSYGSWAGANVLTF | TGTGCCAGCAGTTACGGGTCGTGGGCTGGGGCCAACGTCCTGACTTTC | TRBJ2-6 | . | TRBV6-5 | .
CASSLLGTGGTYEQYF | TGTGCCAGCTCACTACTCGGGACAGGGGGGACCTACGAGCAGTACTTC | TRBJ2-7 | . | TRBV18 | TRBD1
CASSLPSGGGNSPLHF | TGTGCCAGCAGCTTACCCTCAGGGGGCGGGAATTCACCCCTCCACTTT | TRBJ1-6 | . | TRBV11-2 | TRBD1
CASSLSVTDSPLHF | TGTGCCAGCAGCTTAAGCGTTACTGATTCACCCCTCCACTTT | TRBJ1-6 | . | TRBV5-4 | .
CASSENSGGPGFF | TGTGCCAGCAGTGAAAACAGTGGCGGCCCGGGGTTCTTC | TRBJ2-1 | . | TRBV2 | .
CATADSSYEQYF | TGTGCCACGGCGGACAGCTCCTACGAGCAGTACTTC | TRBJ2-7 | many | TRBV15 | .
CAWSVRQGRDYGYTF | TGTGCCTGGAGTGTTAGGCAGGGACGAGACTATGGCTACACCTTC | TRBJ1-2 | . | TRBV30 | .
CSVGWGKYEQYF | TGCAGCGTTGGTTGGGGGAAGTACGAGCAGTACTTC | TRBJ2-7 | . | TRBV29-1 | .
CAITTGTGGRYEQYF | TGTGCCATCACTACCGGGACAGGGGGCCGGTACGAGCAGTACTTC | TRBJ2-7 | once | TRBV2 | TRBD1
CASSLEEGPGFRPQHF | TGTGCCAGCAGCTTAGAGGAGGGCCCGGGATTTAGGCCCCAGCATTTT | TRBJ1-5 | . | TRBV7-3 | .
CASSYTRSTDTQYF | TGTGCCAGCAGTTACACGCGTAGCACAGATACGCAGTATTTT | TRBJ2-3 | . | TRBV6-5 | .
CASSPTAGTDTQYF | TGTGCCAGCTCACCAACCGCAGGGACAGATACGCAGTATTTT | TRBJ2-3 | . | TRBV18 | .
CAWSRWRTSGRGGTDTQYF | TGTGCCTGGAGCCGTTGGAGGACTAGCGGGAGGGGTGGCACAGATACGCAGTATTTT | TRBJ2-3 | . | TRBV30 | TRBD2
CASSLQITGATGELFF | TGTGCCAGCAGCTTACAAATTACAGGGGCAACCGGGGAGCTGTTTTTT | TRBJ2-2 | . | TRBV6-4 | TRBD1
CASSLGTIDYEQYF | TGCGCCAGCAGCTTGGGCACGATCGACTACGAGCAGTACTTC | TRBJ2-7 | . | TRBV5-1 | .
CASSSRIQETQYF | TGTGCCAGCAGCTCAAGGATCCAAGAGACCCAGTACTTC | TRBJ2-5 | . | TRBV7-3 | .
CATEGQGGTEAFF | TGTGCCACAGAAGGACAGGGAGGCACTGAAGCTTTCTTT | TRBJ1-1 | . | TRBV2 | TRBD1
CASSVAMSGGSPLHF | TGTGCCAGCAGCGTAGCTATGTCAGGGGGATCACCCCTCCACTTT | TRBJ1-6 | once | TRBV9 | TRBD1
CATRTGHTGELFF | TGTGCCACCAGAACAGGGCACACCGGGGAGCTGTTTTTT | TRBJ2-2 | . | TRBV6-6 | .
CASSPPWGVGQPQHF | TGTGCCAGCTCACCACCGTGGGGGGTCGGTCAGCCCCAGCATTTT | TRBJ1-5 | . | TRBV18 | .
CASSLGQGRETQYF | TGTGCCAGCTCACTTGGACAGGGAAGAGAGACCCAGTACTTC | TRBJ2-5 | . | TRBV18 | TRBD1
CASSQSEGQGYGYTF | TGTGCCAGCAGCCAATCGGAGGGGCAGGGCTATGGCTACACCTTC | TRBJ1-2 | . | TRBV4-2 | .
CASGTSGSIQYF | TGTGCCTCCGGGACTAGCGGGAGTATACAGTACTTC | TRBJ2-7 | . | TRBV6-5 | TRBD2
CASSPRFLSYEQYF | TGTGCCAGCAGCCCCAGGTTCTTAAGCTACGAGCAGTACTTC | TRBJ2-7 | . | TRBV13 | .
CASNKLGDNYGYTF | TGTGCCAGCAACAAACTCGGGGATAACTATGGCTACACCTTC | TRBJ1-2 | once | TRBV7-2 | .
CASTDGVKRPQHF | TGTGCCAGCACCGACGGGGTTAAGAGGCCCCAGCATTTT | TRBJ1-5 | . | TRBV6-5 | .
CASSPLVADYGYTF | TGTGCCAGCTCACCACTCGTCGCAGACTATGGCTACACCTTC | TRBJ1-2 | . | TRBV18 | .
CASSAWGLADNEQFF | TGTGCCAGTAGTGCGTGGGGACTAGCGGACAATGAGCAGTTCTTC | TRBJ2-1 | . | TRBV19 | TRBD2
CASSLGGVDTQYF | TGTGCCAGCAGCTTGGGTGGAGTAGATACGCAGTATTTT | TRBJ2-3 | . | TRBV5-4 | .
CASSLGLVDIQYF | TGTGCCAGCAGCTTGGGACTAGTGGACATTCAGTACTTC | TRBJ2-4 | . | TRBV5-6 | .
CALSPQVGYEQYF | TGTGCCCTCAGCCCCCAGGTAGGCTACGAGCAGTACTTC | TRBJ2-7 | . | TRBV6-1 | .
CASSIRTANTEAFF | TGCGCCAGCAGCATTCGGACGGCGAACACTGAAGCTTTCTTT | TRBJ1-1 | . | TRBV4-1 | .
CASTQRGGTNTQYF | TGTGCCAGTACCCAGCGGGGGGGCACGAATACGCAGTATTTT | TRBJ2-3 | . | TRBV19 | TRBD2
CASSEKPNTGELFF | TGCGCCAGCAGTGAGAAGCCGAACACCGGGGAGCTGTTTTTT | TRBJ2-2 | . | TRBV10-2 | .
CASSLGLAGSETQYF | TGTGCCAGCAGCTTGGGACTAGCGGGTTCAGAGACCCAGTACTTC | TRBJ2-5 | . | TRBV11-2 | TRBD2
CASSLPRAGGETQYF | TGTGCCAGCAGTTTACCAAGAGCGGGGGGGGAGACCCAGTACTTC | TRBJ2-5 | . | TRBV28 | TRBD2
CASSLILDGQLSYEQYF | TGCGCCAGCAGCTTAATTTTAGACGGACAGTTATCCTACGAGCAGTACTTC | TRBJ2-7 | once | TRBV5-1 | .
CASSPSGQGTSYTF | TGTGCCAGCAGCCCCAGTGGCCAGGGAACAAGCTACACCTTC | TRBJ1-2 | . | TRBV27 | .
CASSPGTGNTGELFF | TGTGCCAGCAGTCCTGGGACAGGGAACACCGGGGAGCTGTTTTTT | TRBJ2-2 | . | TRBV6-5 | TRBD1
CASSEPGGGRETQYF | TGTGCCAGCAGTGAACCCGGGGGGGGAAGGGAGACCCAGTACTTC | TRBJ2-5 | . | TRBV6-1 | TRBD2
CSVLRTVGYEQYF | TGCAGCGTTCTGAGGACGGTAGGCTACGAGCAGTACTTC | TRBJ2-7 | . | TRBV29-1 | .
CASNSGSYEQYF | TGTGCCAGCAACAGCGGGAGCTACGAGCAGTACTTC | TRBJ2-7 | . | TRBV2 | TRBD2
CASSIGTNLGTDTQYF | TGTGCCAGCAGCATCGGGACTAACCTCGGCACAGATACGCAGTATTTT | TRBJ2-3 | . | TRBV9 | TRBD2
CANTAGGLTDTQYF | TGTGCCAATACAGCGGGGGGGCTCACAGATACGCAGTATTTT | TRBJ2-3 | . | TRBV6-1 | TRBD2
CASSLLEPTTGPNYGYTF | TGTGCCAGCAGTTTATTGGAGCCCACGACAGGACCTAACTATGGCTACACCTTC | TRBJ1-2 | . | TRBV28 | .
CASSVEPNTGELFF | TGTGCCAGCAGCGTAGAGCCGAACACCGGGGAGCTGTTTTTT | TRBJ2-2 | . | TRBV9 | .
CASSLNGSGELFF | TGTGCCAGCAGCTTAAACGGGTCCGGGGAGCTGTTTTTT | TRBJ2-2 | . | TRBV7-2 | .
CASSESRSGFSYNSPLHF | TGTGCCAGCTCAGAGAGTCGATCAGGGTTCTCCTATAATTCACCCCTCCACTTT | TRBJ1-6 | . | TRBV27 | .
CASSPPNNLPNEQFF | TGCGCCAGCAGCCCCCCGAACAACCTCCCCAATGAGCAGTTCTTC | TRBJ2-1 | once | TRBV5-1 | .
CAWIRAGATSYNSPLHF | TGTGCCTGGATTCGGGCAGGGGCCACCTCCTATAATTCACCCCTCCACTTT | TRBJ1-6 | . | TRBV30 | .
CACQTGKASYNEQFF | TGTGCCTGCCAGACAGGGAAGGCCTCCTACAATGAGCAGTTCTTC | TRBJ2-1 | . | TRBV30 | TRBD1
CASSVGGGTEAFF | TGTGCCAGCAGTGTAGGCGGGGGCACTGAAGCTTTCTTT | TRBJ1-1 | . | TRBV2 | .